The 7 T cell receptor beta chains given below trace back to one sample, sequenced in a study of cytomegalovirus exposure and HLA in healthy donors. Primers: 60 Vbeta forward and 13 Jbeta reverse. TCRdb's copy holds only in-frame clones and misses some; the assay was immunoSEQ multiplex PCR. The data contain over 120,000 clones, 74% of them singletons. Sequencing input: PBMCs. The receptor source for this set is a man between 18 and 35 years old in good health and CMV-seropositive.

This chain connects TRBV27 to TRBJ1-1; unclear D gene. The ends were cut back, 5 bases at V and 0 bases at J, with 19 bases in the middle. Germline-derived CDR1 and CDR2 are MNHEY and SMNVEV (reference sequence). The CDR3 has 17 amino acids. The CDR3 DNA is TGTGCCAGCAGTCCCGCATTGAGAGTCACTTTGAACACTGAAGCTTTCTTT. This codes for CASSPALRVTLNTEAFF.

J is TRBJ2-7 and V is TRBV5-4; TRBD2 might be the D (5 bases). From germline, CDR1 is SGHNT and CDR2 YYREEE (reference sequence). This CDR3 contains 15 residues. The V and J ends lost 1 base and 1 base respectively, with 12 bases between them. CDR3 protein: CASSLSPGGSYEQYF. The CDR3 DNA sequence: TGTGCCAGCAGCTTGTCCCCAGGCGGGTCCTACGAGCAGTACTTC.

V usage is TRBV28 and J usage is TRBJ1-6; 7 bases match TRBD1. Germline loops: CDR1 MDHEN, CDR2 SYDVKM. This CDR3 is 14 amino acids long. V shed 6 bases and J 8 bases; nucleotides not matched to a gene: 7. For the CDR3, the DNA is TGTGCCAGCAGAAGACAGGGTCTAGATTCACCCCTCCACTTT. The encoded protein is CASRRQGLDSPLHF.

The rearrangement joins TRBV6-5 to TRBJ1-6; D possibly corresponds to TRBD1 (6 bases). Germline V gives CDR1 MNHEY, CDR2 SVGAGI. V was clipped by 7 bases and J by 6 bases, with 10 bases between them. There are 13 residues in the CDR3. In nucleotides, the CDR3 is TGTGCCAGCAAACAGGGAATTAATTCACCCCTCCACTTT. Translation: CASKQGINSPLHF.

The CDR3 DNA sequence: TGTGCCATCAGTGAGTCCCGGCCGGGACTCAATGAAAAACTGTTTTTT. Its protein product is CAISESRPGLNEKLFF. The chain couples TRBV10-3 to TRBJ1-4; D may be TRBD1 (5 bases). The V end lost 0 bases, the J end lost 5 bases, and 13 bases lay between the germline ends. Germline CDR1 and CDR2: ENHRY and SYGVKD. There are 16 residues in the CDR3.

Concerning this clone itself: This sample also contains other DNA sequences that code for the same CDR3. The rearrangement uses TRBV4-1 and TRBJ2-3; D ambiguous. CDR3 length: 12 amino acids. Trimming removed 0 bases from V and 6 bases from J, with 4 bases in between. Germline V gene data show CDR1 as MGHRA and CDR2 as YSYEKL. The CDR3: CASSQDQDTQYF. CDR3 bases: TGCGCCAGCAGCCAAGATCAGGATACGCAGTATTTT.

The chain has TRBV29-1 and TRBJ1-1; 7 nucleotides match TRBD1. The CDR3 has 12 residues. The germline V gene encodes CDR1 SQVTM and CDR2 ANQGSEA. V was clipped by 6 bases and J by 1 base; unmatched bases: 2. For the CDR3, the DNA is TGCAGCGTCGGACAGGCGAACACTGAAGCTTTCTTT. Protein sequence: CSVGQANTEAFF. The full variable domain, with the rest looked up from reference TRBV29-1 and TRBJ1-1, is SAVISQKPSRDICQRGTSLTIQCQVDSQVTMMFWYRQQPGQSLTLIATANQGSEATYESGFVIDKFPISRPNLTFSTLTVSNMSPEDSSIYLCSVGQANTEAFFGQGTRLTVV.